This T cell receptor (beta chain) was retrieved from a study of T-cell memory formation after mild COVID-19. Concerning this clonotype itself: It is likely a read error, because the conserved phenylalanine at the end of the CDR3 is missing.

TCRdb re-derived calls from the 5' RACE reads in MiXCR, one entry per CDR3 protein. The table records over 450,000 distinct CDR3 sequences, 20% of them present only once. This CDR3 comprises 12 residues. V gave up 5 bases and J gave up 9 bases, with 11 bases separating them. The chain combines TRBV12-3 or TRBV12-4 with TRBJ2-1; either TRBD1 or TRBD2 may supply D (5 bases each). The sequence was obtained from an adult woman who had mild COVID-19 (a few samples of this study predate the infection). Cell type and time point are not known. Sequencing used PBMCs or a T cell subset sorted from them (not recorded which). CDR3 DNA sequence: TGTGCCAGCAGTCGCAGAGGGGTTGAGCAGTTCTCC. Its protein product is CASSRRGVEQFS.